Described below is a single T cell receptor beta chain sequence and its context. Antigen specificity is unknown. V lost 7 bases and J lost 2, with 12 bases in between. This CDR3 is 14 amino acids long. CDR1 is SNHLY and CDR2 is FYNNEI in the germline V gene. This specimen belongs to a study of cytomegalovirus exposure and HLA in healthy donors. The PCR made use of 60 Vbeta and 13 Jbeta primers. Authors' data handling: Approximately 72 million unique TCR beta chains, roughly 11 million of them shared, were counted by a later analysis. The repertoire was sequenced with immunoSEQ multiplex PCR; TCRdb's copy has only in-frame clones and lacks some. That table furnishes V, J and clone size, whereas the DNA furnished D and trimming. The table lists under 200,000 clones, 80% to 90% of them singletons. The study, taken as a whole, reports: HLA alleles showed associations with about 17,000 TCR beta sequences in a later analysis, at a 0.05 false discovery rate. A few CMV-associated chains were confirmed in vitro to be specific for CMV antigens.

This chain connects TRBV2 to TRBJ2-1; D may be TRBD1 (5 bases). Sequenced input: PBMCs. The TCR originated in a woman aged 30 to 39 in good health and CMV-seronegative. The CDR3 nucleotides are TGTGCCAGCAAGGACACTTCCACCTACAATGAGCAGTTCTTC. Its translation is CASKDTSTYNEQFF.